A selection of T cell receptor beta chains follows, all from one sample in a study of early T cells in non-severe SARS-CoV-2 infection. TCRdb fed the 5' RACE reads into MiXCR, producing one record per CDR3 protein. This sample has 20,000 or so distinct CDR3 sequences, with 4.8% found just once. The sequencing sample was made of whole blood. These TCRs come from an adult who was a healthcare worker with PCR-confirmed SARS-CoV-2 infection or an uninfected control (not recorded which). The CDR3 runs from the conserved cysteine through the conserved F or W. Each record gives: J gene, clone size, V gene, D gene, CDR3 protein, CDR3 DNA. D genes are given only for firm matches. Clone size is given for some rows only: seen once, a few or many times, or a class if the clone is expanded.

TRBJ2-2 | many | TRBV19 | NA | CASSISTYTGELFF | TGTGCCAGTAGTATCTCTACCTACACCGGGGAGCTGTTTTTT
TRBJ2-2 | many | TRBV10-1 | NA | CASIDRNVFRSGQKYTGELFF | TGCGCCAGCATTGATAGAAATGTTTTCCGATCAGGACAGAAGTACACCGGGGAGCTGTTTTTT
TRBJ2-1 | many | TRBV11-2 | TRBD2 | CASSRIPAGGRRSYNEQFF | TGTGCCAGCAGCCGTATCCCTGCGGGGGGTAGGCGGTCCTACAATGAGCAGTTCTTC
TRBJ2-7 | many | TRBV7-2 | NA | CASSLGAGSYEQYF | TGTGCCAGCAGCTTAGGGGCAGGGAGCTACGAGCAGTACTTC
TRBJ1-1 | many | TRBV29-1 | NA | CSVEVIQGFEAFF | TGCAGCGTTGAAGTAATACAGGGATTCGAAGCTTTCTTT
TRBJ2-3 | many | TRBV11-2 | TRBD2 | CASSSGLATSTDTQYF | TGTGCCAGCAGCAGCGGACTAGCGACTAGCACAGATACGCAGTATTTT
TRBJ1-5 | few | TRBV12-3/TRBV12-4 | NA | CASSLGRAQPQHF | TGTGCCAGCAGTTTAGGCCGGGCTCAGCCCCAGCATTTT
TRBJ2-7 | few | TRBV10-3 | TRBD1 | CAIMGDRSSYEQYF | TGTGCCATCATGGGGGACAGGAGCTCCTACGAGCAGTACTTC
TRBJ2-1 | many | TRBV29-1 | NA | CSVRHTGYNEQFF | TGCAGCGTTCGCCACACAGGGTACAATGAGCAGTTCTTC
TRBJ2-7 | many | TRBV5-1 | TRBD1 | CASRMDRAYEQYF | TGCGCCAGCAGGATGGACAGGGCGTACGAGCAGTACTTC
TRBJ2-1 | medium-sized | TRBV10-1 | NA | CASSERRDGSEQFF | TGCGCCAGCAGTGAGAGACGGGATGGGAGTGAGCAGTTCTTC
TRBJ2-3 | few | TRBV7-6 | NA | CASSRGTDTQYF | TGTGCCAGCAGCCGGGGGACAGATACGCAGTATTTT
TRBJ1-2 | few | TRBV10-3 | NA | CAISESGGYGYTF | TGTGCCATCAGTGAGTCAGGGGGCTATGGCTACACCTTC
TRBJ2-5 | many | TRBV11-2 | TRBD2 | CASTPSGGPWAQYF | TGTGCCAGCACACCTAGCGGGGGGCCATGGGCCCAGTACTTC
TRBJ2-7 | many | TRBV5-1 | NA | CASSLDGYYEQYF | TGCGCCAGCAGCTTGGATGGCTATTACGAGCAGTACTTC
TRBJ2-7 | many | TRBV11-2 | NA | CASSPRQSYEQYF | TGTGCCAGCAGCCCTAGACAGTCCTACGAGCAGTACTTC
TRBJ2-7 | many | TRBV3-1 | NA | CASSQGPDVAYEQYF | TGTGCCAGCAGCCAAGGGCCGGACGTAGCCTACGAGCAGTACTTC
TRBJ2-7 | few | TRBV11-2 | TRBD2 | CASSLDPSYGLAVPEQYF | TGTGCCAGCAGCTTAGATCCGAGTTACGGCCTAGCGGTGCCCGAGCAGTACTTC
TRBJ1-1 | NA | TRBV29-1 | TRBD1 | CSATGGGRAEAFF | TGCAGCGCCACAGGGGGCGGCAGGGCTGAAGCTTTCTTT
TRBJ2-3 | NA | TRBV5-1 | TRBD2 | CASSTSGSRTDTQYF | TGCGCCAGCAGCACGAGCGGGAGTCGAACAGATACGCAGTATTTT
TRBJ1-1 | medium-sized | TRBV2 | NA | CASSEGGMNTEAFF | TGTGCCAGCAGTGAGGGGGGCATGAACACTGAAGCTTTCTTT
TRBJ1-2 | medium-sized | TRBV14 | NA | CASSPGHFGYTF | TGTGCCAGCAGCCCCGGACACTTTGGCTACACCTTC
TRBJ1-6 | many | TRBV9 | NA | CASSQGANSPLHF | TGTGCCAGCAGCCAGGGTGCTAATTCACCCCTCCACTTT
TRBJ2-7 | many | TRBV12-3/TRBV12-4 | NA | CASSLAGDDYEQYF | TGTGCCAGCAGTTTAGCCGGGGACGACTACGAGCAGTACTTC
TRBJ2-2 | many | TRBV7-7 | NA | CASSPNRGGHGELFF | TGTGCCAGCAGCCCCAACAGGGGAGGTCACGGGGAGCTGTTTTTT
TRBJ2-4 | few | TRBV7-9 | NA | CASSPGVDTNIQYF | TGTGCCAGCAGCCCTGGGGTCGACACAAACATTCAGTACTTC
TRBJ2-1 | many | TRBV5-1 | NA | CASSLVGETYNEQFF | TGCGCCAGCAGCTTGGTGGGGGAGACCTACAATGAGCAGTTCTTC
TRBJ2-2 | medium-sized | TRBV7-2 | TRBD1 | CASSLGGTGESGELFF | TGTGCCAGCAGCCTAGGCGGGACAGGGGAGTCCGGGGAGCTGTTTTTT
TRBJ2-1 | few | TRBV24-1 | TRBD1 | CATSEGTGMNEQFF | TGTGCCACCAGTGAGGGGACAGGGATGAATGAGCAGTTCTTC
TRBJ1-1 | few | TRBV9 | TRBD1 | CASSKGQGGTEAFF | TGTGCCAGCAGCAAAGGACAGGGAGGGACTGAAGCTTTCTTT
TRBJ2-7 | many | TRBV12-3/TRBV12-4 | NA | CASSLGGDTYEQYF | TGTGCCAGCAGTCTAGGCGGGGATACCTACGAGCAGTACTTC
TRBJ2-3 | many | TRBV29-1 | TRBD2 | CSVIPLAEVTDTQYF | TGCAGCGTTATCCCACTAGCGGAGGTCACAGATACGCAGTATTTT
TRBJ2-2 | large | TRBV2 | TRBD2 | CASSPGLADTGELFF | TGTGCCAGCAGCCCGGGACTAGCGGACACCGGGGAGCTGTTTTTT
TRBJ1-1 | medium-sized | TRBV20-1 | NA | CSGRSVSEDTEAFF | TGCAGTGGTCGGAGTGTGAGTGAGGACACTGAAGCTTTCTTT